Below, 26 T cell receptor beta chains from the same sample are listed, as sequenced in a study of T-cell reconstitution after alpha-beta-depleted transplantation in children. Construction of the TCRbeta library involved unique molecular identifiers. TCRdb independently ran MiXCR on the PCR reads; one entry per CDR3 protein. The table lists 400,000 to 550,000 distinct CDR3 sequences, roughly a tenth of them singletons, with around 2% in the top ten. The source material was PBMCs, sampled before TCRalphabeta/CD19-depleted stem cell transplant. The receptors derive from a child aged 2-15 years with inherited bone marrow failure, due to receive a stem cell transplant.

This clonotype was seen at least ten times. V gene TRBV4-3 combines with J gene TRBJ2-1; D call uncertain. Germline loops: CDR1 LGHNA, CDR2 YSLEER. The CDR3 length is 16 residues. Trimming stripped 0 bases from V and 0 bases from J, with 9 bases between. The CDR3 DNA follows: TGCGCCAGCAGCCAAGATTTCCCGAGCTCCTACAATGAGCAGTTCTTC. Amino acids: CASSQDFPSSYNEQFF.

At least ten counts were recorded for this clonotype. The chain recombines TRBV7-8 with TRBJ2-1; D might be TRBD2 (6 bases). Germline CDR1 SGHVS, CDR2 FQNEAQ. V was clipped by 5 bases and J by 10 bases, with 21 bases between them. The CDR3 runs to 15 residues. CDR3: CASSGVGGHQREQFF. The DNA of the CDR3 is TGTGCCAGCAGCGGAGTGGGAGGCCATCAAAGGGAGCAGTTCTTC. Drawing the rest from reference TRBV7-8 and TRBJ2-1, the complete variable domain is GAGVSQSPRYKVAKRGQDVALRCDPISGHVSLFWYQQALGQGPEFLTYFQNEAQLDKSGLPSDRFFAERPEGSVSTLKIQRTQQEDSAVYLCASSGVGGHQREQFFGPGTRLTVL.

This clonotype occurred many times. The chain joins TRBV7-6 to TRBJ1-3, with D perhaps TRBD1 (6 bases). This CDR3 has 15 residues. V lost 5 bases and J 2 bases, leaving 13 bases between the germline ends. Germline V gene lookup returns CDR1 SGHVS and CDR2 FNYEAQ. Here the CDR3 reads CASSALGGAGNTIYF. The CDR3 region has the DNA TGTGCCAGCAGCGCCCTAGGGGGGGCTGGAAACACCATATATTTT.

The table lists this clonotype with a count of one. A much more abundant neighbour one base away suggests this may be a read error. The chain recombines TRBV5-5 with TRBJ1-5, with D possibly TRBD1 on 6 matching bases. The CDR3 is 15 amino acids. Germline assignment: CDR1 SGHKS and CDR2 YYEKEE (reference sequence). Trimming left V 3 bases short and J 4 bases short, with 14 bases between. The CDR3 coding sequence is TGTGCCAGCAGCTGGGGGACATGCCTGAATCAGCCCCAGCATTTT. Its translation: CASSWGTCLNQPQHF.

This clonotype showed up many times. The chain uses TRBV12-3 or TRBV12-4 and TRBJ1-1; 8 nucleotides agree with TRBD1. V trimming: 6 bases; J trimming: 1 base; junction bases outside the gene matches: 13. The CDR3 is 17 residues long. CDR3 sequence (DNA): TGTGCCAGCAGCAGCCAGACAGGGGCGTCCGGGAACACTGAAGCTTTCTTT. Its protein is CASSSQTGASGNTEAFF.

This clonotype has ten or more counts. The chain is built from TRBV5-1 and TRBJ2-7; 7 nucleotides match TRBD1. Trimming took 1 base from V and 13 from J; bases not matched to a gene: 8. The CDR3 is made up of 12 amino acids. Per germline, CDR1 SGHRS and CDR2 YFSETQ. The DNA for the CDR3 is TGCGCCAGCAGCTTGCCTACAGGGGAAAAATACTTC. This encodes CASSLPTGEKYF.

This clonotype showed up many times. This chain joins TRBV10-3 and TRBJ2-5; tentatively, D is TRBD1 or TRBD2 (5 bases each). The ends were cut back, 0 bases at V and 5 bases at J, with 19 bases in the middle. In germline, CDR1 is ENHRY, CDR2 SYGVKD. CDR3 length: 17 residues. The CDR3 region is CAISESKGTPSRETQYF. The CDR3 coding sequence is TGTGCCATCAGTGAGTCAAAAGGGACCCCATCCAGGGAGACCCAGTACTTC.

This clonotype was found many times. The chain recombines TRBV2 with TRBJ2-3; 14 nucleotides align to TRBD2. Losses at the gene ends were 6 bases for V and 5 bases for J; bases not matched to a gene: 4. The CDR3 length is 15 residues. The germline CDR1 and CDR2 sequences are SNHLY and FYNNEI. Here the CDR3 reads CASRGLAGVGDTQYF. The DNA of the CDR3 is TGTGCCAGCAGGGGACTAGCGGGAGTGGGAGATACGCAGTATTTT.

This clonotype was counted many times. The chain uses TRBV27 and TRBJ1-6; D remains unclear. Trimming cost V 9 bases and J 0 bases, with 12 bases left between them. CDR1 MNHEY and CDR2 SMNVEV come from the germline V gene (reference sequence). The CDR3 extends over 15 amino acids. The CDR3 bases are TGTGCCAGTCGGAGAGGGAGCTCCTATAATTCACCCCTCCACTTT. Encoded protein: CASRRGSSYNSPLHF.

At least ten counts were recorded for this clonotype. The V gene is TRBV24-1, the J gene TRBJ2-7, with TRBD1 matching 10 bases. V trimming: 9 bases; J trimming: 1 base; junction bases outside the gene matches: 5. Germline V gene sequence: CDR1 KGHDR, CDR2 SFDVKD. CDR3 length equals 14 residues. CDR3 loop: CATQRTGGSYEQYF. The DNA of the CDR3 is TGTGCCACCCAACGGACAGGGGGTTCCTACGAGCAGTACTTC.

There are many counts of this clonotype. The chain links TRBV6-6 to TRBJ2-7; D remains unclear. CDR1 MNHNY and CDR2 SVGAGI come from the germline V gene (reference sequence). CDR3 size: 13 residues. The V and J ends lost 2 bases and 0 bases respectively, with 5 bases between them. The CDR3 DNA follows: TGTGCCAGCAGTTACGGATTCTCCTACGAGCAGTACTTC. Its protein product is CASSYGFSYEQYF.

This clonotype was picked up many times. CDR3 DNA: TGTGCCAGCTCGGGACTAGATTACAATGAGCAGTTCTTC. As protein: CASSGLDYNEQFF. The gene calls are TRBV10-3 and TRBJ2-1; 8 bases map to TRBD2. After removal of 10 bases from V and 4 bases from J, the junction contained 6 bases not matched to a gene. The germline V gene encodes CDR1 ENHRY and CDR2 SYGVKD. The CDR3 runs 13 residues.

This clonotype came up a few times. This chain uses TRBV20-1 with TRBJ2-1; D tentatively reads TRBD1 or TRBD2 (5 bases each). Germline CDR1 reads DFQATT; CDR2 reads SNEGSKA (reference sequence). Trimming pared 5 bases from V and 9 bases from J, leaving 14 bases between. The CDR3 consists of 12 residues. The CDR3 here is CSARDLRGEQFF. CDR3 in DNA: TGCAGTGCTCGGGACCTCCGTGGTGAGCAGTTCTTC.

This clonotype was found many times. The rearrangement joins TRBV4-3 to TRBJ2-1, with 8 bases identical to TRBD2. The CDR3 spans 16 residues. The V segment lost 4 bases and the J segment 1 base; nucleotides outside the gene matches: 6. CDR1 is LGHNA, CDR2 YSLEER, per germline. The CDR3 DNA follows: TGCGCCAGCAGCCGGGGACTAGTGAGATCCTACAATGAGCAGTTCTTC. Encoded protein: CASSRGLVRSYNEQFF.

This rearrangement joins TRBV10-3 to TRBJ2-3; 9 bases match TRBD2. V was pared by 4 bases and J by 4 bases, with 6 bases of the junction left unmatched. Germline loops: CDR1 ENHRY, CDR2 SYGVKD. This CDR3 has 15 residues. The CDR3 DNA follows: TGTGCCATCAGTGCTCCGCGGGAGGGCGCAGATACGCAGTATTTT. Its protein is CAISAPREGADTQYF.

This clonotype has a count of ten or more. The V call is TRBV10-3, the J call TRBJ2-5; a weak D match, TRBD2 (6 bases). The CDR3 runs to 12 residues. Germline loops: CDR1 ENHRY, CDR2 SYGVKD. Trimming pared 2 bases from V and 5 bases from J, leaving 6 bases between. The CDR3 DNA is TGTGCCATCAGTGAGCGGGGGGAGACCCAGTACTTC. Its protein product is CAISERGETQYF.

The table lists this clonotype with many counts. The rearrangement uses TRBV7-9 and TRBJ2-2; TRBD1 matches 9 bases. CDR1 is SEHNR, CDR2 FQNEAQ, per germline (reference sequence). The CDR3 contains 15 residues. The V and J ends lost 6 bases and 5 bases, in that order; junction bases with no gene match: 7. CDR3 coding DNA: TGTGCCAGCAGAAATCCGGGACAGGGAACCGGGGAGCTGTTTTTT. Amino acid sequence: CASRNPGQGTGELFF.

The rearrangement uses TRBV30 and TRBJ2-7; 8 bases match TRBD1. The CDR3 consists of 14 residues. Germline lookup yields CDR1 GTSNPN and CDR2 SVGIG (reference sequence). The J segment lost 3 bases and the V segment lost 0 bases, leaving 4 bases of the junction unmatched. CDR3 residues: CAWSVYDRGYEQYF. The CDR3 bases are TGTGCCTGGAGTGTATATGACAGGGGCTACGAGCAGTACTTC.

Ten or more counts support this clonotype. This chain links TRBV12-3 or TRBV12-4 with TRBJ2-5, with D maybe TRBD1 (6 bases). V dropped 3 bases and J dropped 2 bases, with 10 bases sitting between them. CDR3 length: 14 amino acids. Here the CDR3 DNA reads TGTGCCAGCAGTTTCGACAGGTCGCAAGAGACCCAGTACTTC. Translating gives CASSFDRSQETQYF.

This clonotype was picked up a small number of times. The chain is built from TRBV19 and TRBJ2-1; D unclear. V dropped 0 bases and J dropped 0 bases, with 9 bases sitting between them. The CDR3 is made up of 16 amino acids. Germline V lookup: CDR1 LNHDA, CDR2 SQIVND (reference sequence). The chain's CDR3 is CASSIDGRSSYNEQFF. The CDR3 DNA follows: TGTGCCAGTAGTATAGACGGCAGGAGCTCCTACAATGAGCAGTTCTTC.

The table lists this clonotype with many counts. This chain links TRBV7-2 with TRBJ2-3; the D is unclear. This CDR3 spans 14 amino acids. Trimming left V 3 bases short and J 4 bases short, with 11 bases between. Per the germline V gene, CDR1 is SGHTA and CDR2 is FQGNSA. CDR3 in DNA: TGTGCCAGCAGCTTCTTGGCCCCAGCAGATACGCAGTATTTT. Residues: CASSFLAPADTQYF.

The table lists this clonotype with many counts. This rearrangement joins TRBV12-3 or TRBV12-4 to TRBJ1-1; the D is unclear. This CDR3 is built from 15 residues. Trimming shortened V by 11 bases and J by 0 bases, and 19 bases separated the two germline ends. The CDR3 DNA sequence: TGTGCCGTTTGGACCAAAGGAGTAATGAACACTGAAGCTTTCTTT. Protein product: CAVWTKGVMNTEAFF.

V gene TRBV12-5 combines with J gene TRBJ1-4, with D unclear. Germline V CDR1 and CDR2: LGHNT, FRNRAP. Trimming removed 0 bases at V and 8 bases at J, with 13 bases between. This CDR3 has 15 amino acids. This CDR3 reads CASGLVLLGSEKLFF. The CDR3 nucleotides are TGTGCTAGTGGTTTGGTACTTCTGGGCAGCGAAAAACTGTTTTTT. Full variable domain (remainder filled in from reference TRBV12-5 and TRBJ1-4): DARVTQTPRHKVTEMGQEVTMRCQPILGHNTVFWYRQTMMQGLELLAYFRNRAPLDDSGMPKDRFSAEMPDATLATLKIQPSEPRDSAVYFCASGLVLLGSEKLFFGSGTQLSVL.

In this sample, this clonotype turned up many times. The CDR3 coding sequence is TGTGCCACCAGTGACTGGATAGCGGGAAACTACAATGAGCAGTTCTTC. This encodes CATSDWIAGNYNEQFF. The J gene is TRBJ2-1, the V gene TRBV24-1, with 8 nucleotides matching TRBD2. V was clipped by 4 bases and J by 3 bases; unmatched bases: 7. This CDR3 has 16 amino acids. Germline lookup yields CDR1 KGHDR and CDR2 SFDVKD.

This clonotype was counted only a few times. The chain combines TRBV7-2 with TRBJ1-3; D uncertain. V was cut by 6 bases and J by 4 bases, with 10 bases left in between. This CDR3 is built from 13 residues. Germline lookup yields CDR1 SGHTA and CDR2 FQGNSA. In DNA form, the CDR3 reads TGTGCCAGCAGTCCCGGGCCCGGAAACACCATATATTTT. It is translated as CASSPGPGNTIYF.

This clonotype was seen repeatedly, ten times or more. This sequence joins TRBV29-1 and TRBJ1-2; perhaps TRBD1 as D (5 bases). Trimming shortened V by 4 bases and J by 1 base, and 10 bases separated the two germline ends. CDR3 length equals 13 residues. Per the germline V gene, CDR1 is SQVTM and CDR2 is ANQGSEA. CDR3 sequence (DNA): TGCAGCGTTGGGGCCAGGGATAACTATGGCTACACCTTC. It encodes CSVGARDNYGYTF.